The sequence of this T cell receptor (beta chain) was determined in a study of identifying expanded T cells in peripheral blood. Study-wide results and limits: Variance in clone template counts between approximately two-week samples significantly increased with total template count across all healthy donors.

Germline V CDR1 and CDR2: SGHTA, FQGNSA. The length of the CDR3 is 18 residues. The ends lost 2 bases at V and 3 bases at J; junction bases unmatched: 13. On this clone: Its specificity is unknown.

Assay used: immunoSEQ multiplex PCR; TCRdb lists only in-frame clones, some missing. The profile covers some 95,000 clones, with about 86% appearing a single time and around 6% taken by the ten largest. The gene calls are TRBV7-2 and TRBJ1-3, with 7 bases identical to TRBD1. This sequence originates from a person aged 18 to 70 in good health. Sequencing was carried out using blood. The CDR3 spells CASSLWIPQGVGGNTIYF. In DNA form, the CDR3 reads TGTGCCAGCAGCTTATGGATACCTCAGGGGGTGGGTGGAAACACCATATATTTT.